This is a list of T cell receptor beta chains from one sample in a study of T cells expressing NK-cell markers. TCRdb derives one entry per CDR3 protein from the 5' RACE reads, leaving out DNA. The ten top clones account for roughly 10%, within a sample of about 390,000 distinct CDR3 sequences. What was sequenced was blood T cells: a sorted CD56 or NKG2C T cell subset, CD4+ or CD8+ T cells, or bulk PBMC T cells (not recorded which). The source is a woman aged 45-60 years in good health. CDR3s include the opening cysteine and the closing phenylalanine or tryptophan. The order of the fields is J gene, V gene, CDR3 protein.

>TRBJ2-5|TRBV12-3/TRBV12-4
CASRGQPQETQYF
>TRBJ1-2|TRBV5-1
CASSLVWQGDGYTF
>TRBJ1-2|TRBV27
CASSGFWGQDHYGYTF
>TRBJ2-2|TRBV6-1
CASSEGLTGELFF
>TRBJ2-5|TRBV12-3/TRBV12-4
CASTQVLGTQYF
>TRBJ2-5|TRBV5-1
CASSSRVIETQYF
>TRBJ2-7|TRBV20-1
CSARDRGNLYEQYF
>TRBJ1-2|TRBV20-1
CSASPRGNNYGYTF
>TRBJ2-7|TRBV12-3/TRBV12-4
CASTQSRGISEQYF
>TRBJ1-5|TRBV2
CASSALGTAGEHF
>TRBJ1-2|TRBV27
CASSFIPRGPLDGYTF
>TRBJ1-1|TRBV19
CASSQTGNAFF
>TRBJ2-3|TRBV11-1
CASSKTSGSTDTQYF
>TRBJ2-1|TRBV6-5
CASDPSGNEQFF
>TRBJ2-3|TRBV7-2
CASSSRRTAGVTDTQYF
>TRBJ2-7|TRBV3-1
CASSRIWGVYEQYF
>TRBJ2-2|TRBV4-1
CASSRLLAGGNTGELFF
>TRBJ2-3|TRBV27
CASSLGGLRTDTQYF